This T cell receptor beta chain comes out of a study of blood T cell repertoires in COVID-19. As for the study in general: The United States, Italy and Spain were the sources of the acute and convalescent COVID-19 samples. The analysed material was cDNA or gDNA that came from T cells, B-cell-depleted T cells, or PBMCs.

The table lists this clone with a few counts. The authors' processing: Researchers report that nucleated cell counts were estimated from reference gene primer amplification. Only in-frame clones appear in the TCRdb table, and some are missing; sequencing was by immunoSEQ multiplex PCR. The V and J calls and the clone size are those of that table, but D and trimming were determined from the DNA. The top ten clones hold approximately 9% of a sample with 270,000 or so clones, roughly 84% of them seen once. This sequence originates from a human donor in a cohort sampled during active COVID-19. The sequenced material came from peripheral blood.

This CDR3 is CASWRQGAGSGQPQHF. The DNA of the CDR3 is TGTGCCAGCTGGCGACAGGGGGCGGGTAGTGGCCAGCCCCAGCATTTT. The genes are TRBV6-6 and TRBJ1-5, with 10 bases fitting TRBD1. The V gene end was trimmed by 8 bases and the J gene end by 7 bases; junction bases not matched to a gene: 14. Germline CDR1 MNHNY, CDR2 SVGAGI (reference sequence). This CDR3 comprises 16 residues.